The 25 T cell receptor beta chains listed next were all sequenced from one sample in a study of blood T cell repertoires in COVID-19. Libraries were prepared by immunoSEQ multiplex PCR; TCRdb keeps only in-frame clonotypes and omits some of them. The table shows 200,000 to 300,000 clones, with 80% to 90% occurring only once. The material sequenced was peripheral blood. These receptors all come from a man younger than 40 with active or convalescent COVID-19.

This clone has only one observation. The gene calls are TRBV7-3 and TRBJ2-6, with D possibly TRBD1 on 6 matching bases. CDR1 and CDR2 (germline): SGHTA, FQGTGA. The CDR3 consists of 17 residues. The V gene lost 5 bases and the J gene lost 4 bases, with 18 bases spanning the gap. The CDR3 sequence is CASSPDSGGWGANVLTF. DNA of the CDR3: TGTGCCAGCAGCCCGGACAGTGGCGGGTGGGGGGCCAACGTCCTGACTTTC.

The chain couples TRBV10-3 to TRBJ1-2; 11 bases are shared with TRBD1. The J segment lost 8 bases and the V segment lost 8 bases, leaving 10 bases of the junction unmatched. The germline gives CDR1 ENHRY, CDR2 SYGVKD. The CDR3 runs to 14 residues. The chain's CDR3 is CAIGRTGGSDGYTF. In DNA form, the CDR3 reads TGTGCCATCGGAAGGACAGGGGGCTCAGACGGCTACACCTTC.

J is TRBJ1-6 and V is TRBV6-6; no clear D gene. The V and J ends lost 5 bases and 8 bases respectively, with 7 bases between them. This CDR3 is built from 12 residues. Germline CDR1 is MNHNY and CDR2 is SVGAGI (reference sequence). CDR3 nucleotide sequence: TGTGCCAGCAGTCCAGGTTATTCACCCCTCCACTTT. It translates to CASSPGYSPLHF.

The DNA for the CDR3 is TGTGCCAGCTCCCCTAATTTGGATAATTCACCCCTCCACTTT. Protein sequence: CASSPNLDNSPLHF. The V call is TRBV18, the J call TRBJ1-6; D is uncertain. Germline V gene lookup returns CDR1 KGHSH and CDR2 LQKENI. Trimming took 6 bases from V and 5 from J, leaving 11 bases between them. The CDR3 sequence is 14 residues long.

The chain employs TRBV7-9 and TRBJ2-3; D not certain. Germline lookup yields CDR1 SEHNR and CDR2 FQNEAQ (reference sequence). This CDR3 is 12 amino acids long. The germline V and J ends were trimmed by 3 bases and 1 base, with 2 bases remaining between them. The CDR3 protein is CASSFGTDTQYF. The CDR3 nucleotides are TGTGCCAGCAGCTTCGGCACAGATACGCAGTATTTT.

The V call is TRBV7-8, the J call TRBJ2-7; TRBD2 might be the D (6 bases). V was trimmed by 4 bases and J by 0 bases, leaving 10 bases between them. Germline-derived CDR1 and CDR2 are SGHVS and FQNEAQ. CDR3 length equals 14 residues. CDR3 coding DNA: TGTGCCAGCAGCTCGAGACTAGGCTCCTACGAGCAGTACTTC. It yields the protein CASSSRLGSYEQYF.

This sequence joins TRBV19 and TRBJ1-5; D gene unclear. Deletions cut 5 bases from V and 9 bases from J, with 14 bases between. This CDR3 spans 13 amino acids. Germline lookup yields CDR1 LNHDA and CDR2 SQIVND (reference sequence). The CDR3 region is CASSSMAVSPQHF. The DNA for the CDR3 is TGTGCCAGTAGTTCTATGGCGGTCTCGCCCCAGCATTTT.

The rearrangement uses TRBV27 and TRBJ1-5, with 7 bases lining up with TRBD1. Germline V gives CDR1 MNHEY, CDR2 SMNVEV (reference sequence). The CDR3 has 15 amino acids. Trimming at V came to 6 bases and at J to 0 bases, leaving 5 bases not matched to a gene. CDR3 DNA sequence: TGTGCCAGCAGCAAGGGACAGTATAGCAATCAGCCCCAGCATTTT. Protein product: CASSKGQYSNQPQHF.

The CDR3 DNA follows: TGCGCCAGCAGTGAGCGCCGGGGCACAGATACGCAGTATTTT. Translating gives CASSERRGTDTQYF. The chain combines TRBV10-1 with TRBJ2-3; the D is unclear. With 2 bases removed from V and 1 base from J, the gap between germline ends came to 7 bases. The CDR3 has 14 amino acids. In germline, CDR1 is WNHNN, CDR2 SYGVQD (reference sequence).

The chain couples TRBV5-4 to TRBJ2-7, with 10 bases that match TRBD1. Germline assignment: CDR1 SGHNT and CDR2 YYREEE (reference sequence). The CDR3 runs 15 residues. Unmatched junction bases numbered 5, after V lost 3 bases and J lost 2 bases. The CDR3 reads CASSSGTGDTYEQYF. The CDR3 DNA follows: TGTGCCAGCAGCTCGGGGACAGGGGATACCTACGAGCAGTACTTC.

The CDR3 DNA reads as TGTGCCAGCAGTCAGGTCATTGGTAGTGGCTACACCTTC. Residues: CASSQVIGSGYTF. The rearrangement uses TRBV6-4 and TRBJ1-2; no clear D gene. This CDR3 has 13 residues. V dropped 5 bases and J dropped 7 bases, with 14 bases sitting between them. Per the germline V gene, CDR1 is MRHNA and CDR2 is SNTAGT.

The chain employs TRBV9 and TRBJ1-3; 8 bases are a match to TRBD1. Germline V gene sequence: CDR1 SGDLS, CDR2 YYNGEE. With V trimmed by 3 bases and J by 3 bases, 5 bases remained unmatched. This CDR3 is 15 amino acids long. This CDR3 reads CASSARRGLGNTIYF. DNA of the CDR3: TGTGCCAGCAGCGCTCGCAGGGGGCTTGGAAACACCATATATTTT. The whole variable domain, filled in from reference TRBV9 and TRBJ1-3, reads DSGVTQTPKHLITATGQRVTLRCSPRSGDLSVYWYQQSLDQGLQFLIQYYNGEERAKGNILERFSAQQFPDLHSELNLSSLELGDSALYFCASSARRGLGNTIYFGEGSWLTVV.

This sequence joins TRBV6-2 or TRBV6-3 and TRBJ2-3, with D possibly matching TRBD2 (7 bases). The CDR3 totals 17 residues. Germline V gene lookup returns CDR1 MNHEY and CDR2 SVGEGT. V was cut by 6 bases and J by 0 bases, with 19 bases left in between. The CDR3 protein is CASSPDLAGASTDTQYF. For the CDR3, the DNA is TGTGCCAGCAGCCCTGATCTTGCGGGGGCTAGCACAGATACGCAGTATTTT.

This sequence joins TRBV3-1 (or the pseudogene TRBV3-2) and TRBJ2-5; 8 positions agree with TRBD2. Germline assignment: CDR1 LGHDT and CDR2 YNNKEL (reference sequence). Trimming removed 2 bases from V and 2 bases from J; junction bases left unmatched: 10. This CDR3 is 17 amino acids long. CDR3 region: CASSQWFGGAVQETQYF. CDR3 nucleotide sequence: TGTGCCAGCAGCCAATGGTTCGGGGGGGCCGTTCAAGAGACCCAGTACTTC.

The chain employs TRBV21-1 and TRBJ2-4; TRBD2 is the table's D call and was not checked against the DNA. TRBV21-1 is labeled a pseudogene. The CDR3 is made up of 17 amino acids. CDR3 DNA: TGTGCCAGCAGCCCTAGCGGGGGGGCGTGGGCCAAAAACATTCAGTACTTC. Its translation: CASSPSGGAWAKNIQYF.

CDR3 loop: CASRTYRGSTSGGIVYEQYF. The CDR3 nucleotides are TGCGCCAGCAGGACATACAGGGGATCGACTAGCGGGGGTATTGTTTACGAGCAGTACTTC. The chain links TRBV5-1 to TRBJ2-7; 12 bases are shared with TRBD2. Trimming cost V 5 bases and J 4 bases; bases outside gene matches: 22. The CDR3 is 20 amino acids. Germline CDR1 is SGHRS and CDR2 is YFSETQ. The full variable domain, completed using reference TRBV5-1 and TRBJ2-7, is KAGVTQTPRYLIKTRGQQVTLSCSPISGHRSVSWYQQTPGQGLQFLFEYFSETQRNKGNFPGRFSGRQFSNSRSEMNVSTLELGDSALYLCASRTYRGSTSGGIVYEQYFGPGTRLTVT.

Turning to this clone: This is likely a read error, given that the CDR3 carries no conserved phenylalanine or tryptophan at its end. The DNA is omitted, as the CDR3 cannot be located on it reliably, and the CDR3 follows TCRdb's listing. This sequence joins TRBV25-1 and TRBJ1-6; TRBD1, as called in the table, went unchecked against the DNA. CDR1 is MGHDK and CDR2 is SYGVNS in the germline V gene. The CDR3 numbers 11 amino acids, ends counted. The CDR3 sequence is CASKNRDRVRV.

The chain joins TRBV7-8 to TRBJ1-3; possibly TRBD1 for D (6 bases). The CDR3 runs to 17 residues. The germline V gene has CDR1 SGHVS and CDR2 FQNEAQ. Trimming left V 5 bases short and J 2 bases short, with 19 bases between. This CDR3 reads CASSAEQGYGAGNTIYF. The CDR3 nucleotides are TGTGCCAGCAGCGCCGAACAGGGCTACGGCGCTGGAAACACCATATATTTT.

The chain carries TRBV7-6 and TRBJ2-7; 9 nucleotides align to TRBD2. Germline-derived CDR1 and CDR2 are SGHVS and FNYEAQ. V gave up 0 bases and J gave up 6 bases; unmatched junction bases: 9. The CDR3 is 16 amino acids. CDR3 loop: CASSLASGGGEFEQYF. CDR3 DNA sequence: TGTGCCAGCAGCTTAGCGTCGGGCGGGGGGGAATTCGAGCAGTACTTC.

The V call is TRBV30, the J call TRBJ2-1, with 12 bases identical to TRBD2. There are 15 residues in the CDR3. V dropped 1 base and J dropped 6; count of bases not matched to a gene: 4. Germline assignment: CDR1 GTSNPN and CDR2 SVGIG (reference sequence). The CDR3 DNA is TGTGCCTGGAGTGCTCTAGCGGGGGGGCGCAATGAGCAGTTCTTC. Translated: CAWSALAGGRNEQFF.

The chain employs TRBV9 and TRBJ2-1, with 9 bases identical to TRBD2. The germline gives CDR1 SGDLS, CDR2 YYNGEE. V shed 7 bases and J 9 bases; nucleotides not matched to a gene: 11. The CDR3 consists of 14 residues. CDR3 bases: TGTGCCAGCGGCCTAGCGGGGAGTGAGAGTGAGCAGTTCTTC. It is translated as CASGLAGSESEQFF.

This clone was detected only a few times. Other DNA sequences in this specimen translate into the identical CDR3. V gene TRBV29-1 combines with J gene TRBJ2-7; D gene unclear. Between the trimmed V and J ends, which lost 4 bases and 3 bases, there was a span of 7 bases. The CDR3 sequence is 11 residues long. Per germline, CDR1 SQVTM and CDR2 ANQGSEA. The CDR3 bases are TGCAGCGTTGGCGGCAGCTACGAGCAGTACTTC. Encoded protein: CSVGGSYEQYF.

CDR3 DNA: TGTGCCAGCAGCTTAATGCGGGCCCAACCCTACGAGCAGTACTTC. It yields the protein CASSLMRAQPYEQYF. The chain is built from TRBV11-1 and TRBJ2-7; TRBD2 is a possible D gene (5 bases). This CDR3 is 15 amino acids long. In germline, CDR1 is SGHAT, CDR2 FQDESV (reference sequence). Deletions cut 2 bases from V and 2 bases from J, with 13 bases between. The full variable domain, rest sourced from reference TRBV11-1 and TRBJ2-7, is EAEVAQSPRYKITEKSQAVAFWCDPISGHATLYWYRQILGQGPELLVQFQDESVVDDSQLPKDRFSAERLKGVDSTLKIQPAELGDSAMYLCASSLMRAQPYEQYFGPGTRLTVT.

The genes are TRBV19 and TRBJ2-7; TRBD1 matches at 7 bases. The V gene's germline CDR1 is LNHDA and CDR2 SQIVND (reference sequence). The CDR3 is made up of 13 amino acids. With V trimmed by 5 bases and J by 2 bases, 3 bases remained unmatched. CDR3 sequence: CASSLGTAYEQYF. For the CDR3, the DNA is TGTGCCAGTAGTCTCGGGACAGCCTACGAGCAGTACTTC.

The chain recombines TRBV2 with TRBJ1-5, with 8 bases that match TRBD1. This CDR3 has 16 residues. The V gene's germline CDR1 is SNHLY and CDR2 FYNNEI. V shed 6 bases and J 11 bases; nucleotides not matched to a gene: 18. CDR3 region: CASRDRVATYEGAQHF. CDR3 nucleotides: TGTGCCAGCAGGGACAGGGTTGCAACCTACGAAGGGGCCCAGCATTTT.